This T cell receptor beta chain was identified during a study of cytomegalovirus exposure and HLA in healthy donors. Study summary: Prior work identified around 120 million unique TCR beta sequences in around 170 million T cells.

Study observations and caveats: In a later analysis, a genetic analysis reported fewer productive-TCR N-insertions in an Asian-associated ancestry cluster than the cohort average. The study carried out a later analysis of TCR beta sequences. It associated some 18,000 of them with specific HLA alleles at a false discovery rate of 0.05.

As to this clone: Its antigen is not known.

The PCR made use of 60 Vbeta and 13 Jbeta primers. The repertoire was sequenced with immunoSEQ multiplex PCR; TCRdb's copy has only in-frame clones and lacks some. The sample has 180,000 or so clones, 77% seen once; the top ten hold around 3.4%. Germline V gene sequence: CDR1 MNHNY, CDR2 SVGAGI (reference sequence). V dropped 4 bases and J dropped 2; count of bases not matched to a gene: 7. The CDR3 totals 15 residues. The sequence came from a woman in her sixties or seventies in good health and CMV-seropositive. V is TRBV6-6 and J is TRBJ2-7; 8 bases align to TRBD2. Specimen: PBMCs. The CDR3, as DNA: TGTGCCAGCAGTTCTCATCTAGCGGGCGCCTACGAGCAGTACTTC. Amino acid sequence: CASSSHLAGAYEQYF.